The TCR beta chain under discussion was sequenced for a study of lymphopenia after photon versus proton radiotherapy. Study-wide points: In patients who died, overall survival fell as post-nadir TCR diversity dropped more. After the lymphocyte nadir, photon-treated repertoires showed oligoclonal expansion, especially of CD8+ Temra cells.

Sequencing used immunoSEQ multiplex PCR; TCRdb keeps in-frame clones, though not all of them. In the table there are roughly 25,000 clones, roughly 87% of which are singletons. The ends lost 4 bases at V and 1 base at J; junction bases unmatched: 1. The CDR3 totals 13 residues. Germline V gene sequence: CDR1 MGHDK, CDR2 SYGVNS. With regard to this clone: Its antigen is not known.

The chain joins TRBV25-1 to TRBJ2-7; 7 bases are a match to TRBD1. The specimen comprised peripheral blood, sampled from a patient treated with photon-based radiotherapy. The TCR comes from a man aged 45-65 years with gastric cancer. CDR3 DNA sequence: TGTGCCAGCAGTGTGGGACAGTCCTACGAGCAGTACTTC. As protein: CASSVGQSYEQYF.